This is a list of T cell receptor beta chains from one sample in a study of blood T cell repertoires in COVID-19. Only in-frame clones appear in the TCRdb table, and some are missing; sequencing was by immunoSEQ multiplex PCR. The table includes about 200,000 clones, over 75% detected once. Sequencing input: peripheral blood. These receptors came from a woman aged 70-85 years with COVID-19, enrolled during active disease. Each CDR3 is given with its conserved first and last residue. The order of the fields is J gene, V gene, CDR3 protein.

>TRBJ1-1|TRBV4-3
CASSQDGYGDGTEAFF
>TRBJ1-5|TRBV5-6
CASSHGTGELNQPQHF
>TRBJ1-3|TRBV6-5
CASMNRGRLGNTIYF
>TRBJ1-2|TRBV16
CASSREFYGYTF
>TRBJ2-1|TRBV30
CARRVRKGPNNEQFF
>TRBJ2-2|TRBV7-3
CASSLDRGSGELFF
>TRBJ2-5|TRBV4-2
CASSQATSGGPGETQYF
>TRBJ1-4|TRBV20-1
CSARQGEKLFF
>TRBJ2-1|TRBV11-2
CASSLGLRLYYNEQFF
>TRBJ2-2|TRBV6-5
CASTLTGPNTGELFF
>TRBJ1-2|TRBV28
CASSTRTGGYGYTF
>TRBJ1-6|TRBV19
CASSAGFSPLHF